This is a list of T cell receptor beta chains from one sample in a study of naive and memory T cell subsets. TCRdb recomputed calls from the UMI-ligation and nested PCR reads with MiXCR, one row per CDR3 protein. This table has approximately 85,000 distinct CDR3 sequences, around 7% appearing once. The sample consisted of central memory CD4+ T cells from blood. These receptors were taken from a human donor in good health. The conserved cysteine and the conserved F or W are not part of the CDR3 here.

J gene	V gene	CDR3 protein
TRBJ1-6	TRBV19	AKARRPNSPLH
TRBJ2-3	TRBV3-1	ASSHGSLTTDTQY
TRBJ1-1	TRBV29-1	SVGGGAEAF
TRBJ1-5	TRBV15	ATSRGGTGSNQPQH
TRBJ1-1	TRBV7-3	ASSFRSDTEAF
TRBJ1-2	TRBV4-2	ASSQEGGLGARRYGYT
TRBJ2-3	TRBV6-2/TRBV6-3	ATLRSAGKQADTQY
TRBJ2-7	TRBV5-1	ASRRNQGAAYEQY
TRBJ1-1	TRBV7-2	ASSFGDGAEAF
TRBJ2-1	TRBV28	ASSPRTSGGSSYNEQF
TRBJ2-7	TRBV6-6	ASSSKYEQY
TRBJ2-4	TRBV4-3	ASSQDIAGGPGNIQY
TRBJ1-1	TRBV6-2/TRBV6-3	VSRRGQGNTEAF
TRBJ1-5	TRBV2	ASTGTGGHQPQH
TRBJ2-3	TRBV19	ASSIGLLAGGPDTQY
TRBJ1-1	TRBV7-6	ASSPARRLNTEAF
TRBJ1-1	TRBV7-2	ASSLTGTGAEAF
TRBJ1-5	TRBV20-1	SASLSSNQPQH
TRBJ2-5	TRBV7-2	ASSLAGLEETQY
TRBJ1-4	TRBV12-3/TRBV12-4	ASSLSSVENEKLF
TRBJ2-7	TRBV12-3/TRBV12-4	ASRKGHSSYEQY
TRBJ2-7	TRBV7-2	ASSSQAGSYEQY